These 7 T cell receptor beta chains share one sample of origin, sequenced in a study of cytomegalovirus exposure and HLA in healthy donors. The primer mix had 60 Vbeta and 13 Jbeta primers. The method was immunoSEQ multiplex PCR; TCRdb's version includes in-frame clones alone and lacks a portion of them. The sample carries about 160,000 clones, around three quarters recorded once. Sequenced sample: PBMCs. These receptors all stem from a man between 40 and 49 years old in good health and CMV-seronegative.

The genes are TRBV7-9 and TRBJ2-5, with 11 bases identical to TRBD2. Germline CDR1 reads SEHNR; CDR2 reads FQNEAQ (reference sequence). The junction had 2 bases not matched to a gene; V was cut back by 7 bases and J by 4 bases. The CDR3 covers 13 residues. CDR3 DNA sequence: TGTGCCAGCACCACTAGCGGGAGAGAGACCCAGTACTTC. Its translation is CASTTSGRETQYF.

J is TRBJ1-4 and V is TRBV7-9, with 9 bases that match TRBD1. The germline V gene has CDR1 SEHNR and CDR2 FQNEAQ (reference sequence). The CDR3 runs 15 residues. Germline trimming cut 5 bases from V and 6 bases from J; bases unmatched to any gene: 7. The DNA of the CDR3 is TGTGCCAGCAGCGTTACAGGGGGCGCAGATGAAAAACTGTTTTTT. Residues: CASSVTGGADEKLFF.

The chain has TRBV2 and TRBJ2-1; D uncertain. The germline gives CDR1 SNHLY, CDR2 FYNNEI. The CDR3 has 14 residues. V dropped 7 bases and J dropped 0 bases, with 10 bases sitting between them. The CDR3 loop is CASTAGSSYNEQFF. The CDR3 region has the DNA TGTGCCAGCACAGCAGGTAGCTCCTACAATGAGCAGTTCTTC.

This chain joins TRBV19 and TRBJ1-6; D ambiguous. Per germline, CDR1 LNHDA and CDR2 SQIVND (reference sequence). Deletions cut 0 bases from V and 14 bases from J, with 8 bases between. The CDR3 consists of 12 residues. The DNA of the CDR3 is TGTGCCAGTAGTATAGACGACACCACCCTCCACTTT. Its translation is CASSIDDTTLHF.

The CDR3 sequence: CASSLTGAREKLFF. The CDR3 bases are TGTGCCAGCAGCTTGACAGGGGCGAGGGAAAAACTGTTTTTT. V gene TRBV5-5 combines with J gene TRBJ1-4; 7 bases map to TRBD1. V lost 1 base, J lost 8 bases, and 5 bases stayed unmatched. Germline CDR1 and CDR2: SGHKS and YYEKEE (reference sequence). The CDR3 spans 14 residues.

The DNA for the CDR3 is TGTGCCACCGCGCCGATCCAGGACAGGGGCGTCCAAGAGACCCAGTACTTC. It yields the protein CATAPIQDRGVQETQYF. The gene calls are TRBV27 and TRBJ2-5; 9 bases match TRBD1. V was clipped by 10 bases and J by 1 base; unmatched bases: 16. This CDR3 is 17 amino acids long. The germline V gene has CDR1 MNHEY and CDR2 SMNVEV (reference sequence).

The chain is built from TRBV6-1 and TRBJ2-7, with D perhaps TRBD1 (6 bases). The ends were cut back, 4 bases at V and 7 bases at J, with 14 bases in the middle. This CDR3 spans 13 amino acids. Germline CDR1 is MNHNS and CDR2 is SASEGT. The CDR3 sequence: CASSAPGVREQYF. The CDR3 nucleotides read TGTGCCAGCAGTGCTCCAGGGGTGAGAGAGCAGTACTTC.